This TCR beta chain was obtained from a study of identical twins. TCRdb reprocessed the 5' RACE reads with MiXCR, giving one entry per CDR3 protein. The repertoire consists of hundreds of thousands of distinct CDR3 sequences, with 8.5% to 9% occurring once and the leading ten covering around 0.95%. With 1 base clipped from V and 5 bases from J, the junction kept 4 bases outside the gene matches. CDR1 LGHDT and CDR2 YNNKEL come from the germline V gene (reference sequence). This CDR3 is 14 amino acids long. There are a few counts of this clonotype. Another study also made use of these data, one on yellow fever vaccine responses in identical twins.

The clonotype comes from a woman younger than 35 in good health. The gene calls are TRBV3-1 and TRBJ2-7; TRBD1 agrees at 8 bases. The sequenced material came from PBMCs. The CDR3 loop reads CASSQGAGGDEQYF. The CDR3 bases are TGTGCCAGCAGCCAAGGTGCAGGGGGCGACGAGCAGTACTTC.